Listed below are T cell receptor beta chains from one sample, sequenced in a study of blood T cell repertoires in COVID-19. Produced via immunoSEQ multiplex PCR; TCRdb's table is partial and in-frame only. The sample shows about 130,000 clones, roughly 86% of them seen only once. Sample: peripheral blood. The receptor source for this set is a human donor in a cohort sampled during active COVID-19. CDR3s include the opening cysteine and the closing phenylalanine or tryptophan. The D gene is left open where the match is weak. For some rows the clone size is stated as once, few or many, or as a class when expanded; others skip it.

TRBJ1-5,-,-,TRBV20-1,TGCAGTGCTAGTCTGGGGAGGAATCAGCCCCAGCATTTT,CSASLGRNQPQHF
TRBJ1-2,-,-,TRBV19,TGTGCCAGCTCGTTAAAAAGCAACTATGGCTACACCTTC,CASSLKSNYGYTF
TRBJ1-1,-,TRBD1,TRBV5-4,TGTGCCAGCAGCTTTATGACAGGGTACGGGACTGAAGCTTTCTTT,CASSFMTGYGTEAFF
TRBJ1-2,-,-,TRBV5-1,TGCGCCAGCAGCTTTGGCCCCACTATGGAGAATGGCTACACCTTC,CASSFGPTMENGYTF
TRBJ2-7,-,-,TRBV10-3,TGTGCCATCAGTGGTGGGGGGTCTAACGAGCAGTACTTC,CAISGGGSNEQYF
TRBJ2-2,-,TRBD1,TRBV6-6,TGTGCCAGCAGTCGCCTCGGTCGAGGGGGCGATACTCCCGGGGAGCTGTTTTTT,CASSRLGRGGDTPGELFF
TRBJ1-2,-,-,TRBV5-1,TGCGCCAGCAGGCAGGGAACTAACTATGGCTACACCTTC,CASRQGTNYGYTF
TRBJ2-7,-,TRBD1,TRBV20-1,TGCAGTGCTAGTAAGGGGGCGCAGGACGAGCAGTACTTC,CSASKGAQDEQYF
TRBJ1-1,-,TRBD1,TRBV12-3/TRBV12-4,TGTGCCAGCAGTTTAAACAGGGGACCTTTCTTT,CASSLNRGPFF
TRBJ1-2,-,-,TRBV9,TGTGCCAGCAGCGTAGGCCCGGGAAATAACTATGGCTACACCTTC,CASSVGPGNNYGYTF
TRBJ2-7,few,-,TRBV27,TGTGCCAGCAGGGGGGGGACAGGCGCCTACGAGCAGTACTTC,CASRGGTGAYEQYF
TRBJ1-2,-,TRBD1,TRBV18,TGTGCCAGCTCACGAGCCGGACAGGGGCGTACTAACTATGGCTACACCTTC,CASSRAGQGRTNYGYTF
TRBJ2-1,-,-,TRBV5-4,TGTGCCAGCAGCCGTCCACAGGGAAAGTTAAACAATGAGCAGTTCTTC,CASSRPQGKLNNEQFF
TRBJ1-4,-,-,TRBV28,TGTGCCAGCAGCCCGAAGGGGTTTCTAGAAGAAAAACTGTTTTTT,CASSPKGFLEEKLFF
TRBJ1-1,-,TRBD1,TRBV3-1/TRBV3-2,TGTGCCAGCAGCTCCAGGGGGCCTGAAGCTTTCTTT,CASSSRGPEAFF
TRBJ2-1,-,-,TRBV5-1,TGCGCCAGCAGCACAACTAGCCTCAATGAGCAGTTCTTC,CASSTTSLNEQFF
TRBJ2-7,-,TRBD2,TRBV12-3/TRBV12-4,TGTGCCAGCAGTCCGGGACTAGCGGGCGAGCAGTACTTC,CASSPGLAGEQYF
TRBJ2-1,few,-,TRBV12-3/TRBV12-4,TGTGCCAGCAGTTTAGGGAGGGCGCAGTTCTTC,CASSLGRAQFF
TRBJ1-5,-,-,TRBV6-5,TGTGCCAGCAGTTACTCGGTCTATAGCAATCAGCCCCAGCATTTT,CASSYSVYSNQPQHF
TRBJ2-7,-,-,TRBV6-5,TGTGCCACCGGGACTCTCTACGAGCAGTACTTC,CATGTLYEQYF
TRBJ2-5,-,-,TRBV7-9,TGTGCCAGCAGCACCTTTGTCGGGTCCGAGACCCAGTACTTC,CASSTFVGSETQYF
TRBJ1-6,few,TRBD1,TRBV10-2,TGCGCCAGCAAAGGGACAGGTCGTAATTCACCCCTCCACTTT,CASKGTGRNSPLHF
TRBJ2-2,-,TRBD2,TRBV3-1/TRBV3-2,TGTGCCAGCAGCCAAGGTTTAGCGGGGGGGCGCTTCGGGGAGCTGTTTTTT,CASSQGLAGGRFGELFF
TRBJ2-3,-,TRBD2,TRBV5-1,TGCGCCAGCAGCCCCGGGACTAGCGGGGGGAGTACGCAGTATTTT,CASSPGTSGGSTQYF
TRBJ2-3,-,-,TRBV4-1,TGCGCCAGCAGCCTACAGGGCACAGATACGCAGTATTTT,CASSLQGTDTQYF
TRBJ1-4,-,-,TRBV7-8,TGTGCCAGCAGCGCCCCGGAAGGGACGGCGGGGAAACTGTTTTTT,CASSAPEGTAGKLFF
TRBJ1-1,-,-,TRBV7-2,TGTGCCAGCAGCGCGGGGAGGAGGCGAGGGGAAACTGAAGCTTTCTTT,CASSAGRRRGETEAFF
TRBJ2-5,-,TRBD2,TRBV5-1,TGCGCCAGCAGCCCGGAAGTGGTAGCGGGGTCCAGAGGGACCCAGTACTTC,CASSPEVVAGSRGTQYF
TRBJ2-7,-,-,TRBV29-1,TGCAGCGTTGATAGTGGACAGCTGGGTCCCTACGAGCAGTACTTC,CSVDSGQLGPYEQYF
TRBJ2-5,-,-,TRBV6-2/TRBV6-3,TGTGCCAGCAGTTACCCCACGGTTTCGGAGACCCAGTACTTC,CASSYPTVSETQYF
TRBJ1-4,-,TRBD1,TRBV25-1,TGTGCCAGCAGTGAACGGACAGGGGGTTCTGAAAAACTGTTTTTT,CASSERTGGSEKLFF
TRBJ2-1,-,-,TRBV20-1,TGCAGTGCTAGGAATCCTAGGGAGCAGTTCTTC,CSARNPREQFF
TRBJ2-7,-,TRBD1,TRBV9,TGTGCCAGCAGCCCTTGGGACAGGGTGGACGAGCAGTACTTC,CASSPWDRVDEQYF
TRBJ2-1,-,TRBD2,TRBV13,TGTGCCAGCAGCTTCTTGGCGGGGGGGCGCAATGAGCAGTTCTTC,CASSFLAGGRNEQFF
TRBJ2-2,-,-,TRBV5-6,TGTGCCAGCAGCTCCCGGAAGGCAGGGATGATCACCGGGGAGCTGTTTTTT,CASSSRKAGMITGELFF
TRBJ2-7,-,TRBD1,TRBV5-4,TGTGCCAGCAGCTCCCGGGACAGGAACCTCTACGAGCAGTACTTC,CASSSRDRNLYEQYF
TRBJ1-4,-,TRBD1,TRBV4-1,TGCGCCAGCAGCCAAGGATCGACAGGGACTAATGAAAAACTGTTTTTT,CASSQGSTGTNEKLFF
TRBJ2-3,-,TRBD2,TRBV10-3,TGTGCCATCAGTGAGTCGGGACTAGCGGGGGTGTCTGATACGCAGTATTTT,CAISESGLAGVSDTQYF
TRBJ2-2,-,TRBD1,TRBV10-3,TGTGCCATCAGTCGCAACGACAGGGAACTAACCGGGGAGCTGTTTTTT,CAISRNDRELTGELFF
TRBJ2-1,-,TRBD1,TRBV19,TGTGCCAGTACTATGGACAGGGCTAGGAATGAGCAGTTCTTC,CASTMDRARNEQFF
TRBJ1-6,-,-,TRBV3-1/TRBV3-2,TGTGCCAGCAGCCAGGGCCGTAGCTCCTATAATTCACCCCTCCACTTT,CASSQGRSSYNSPLHF
TRBJ2-1,few,TRBD2,TRBV3-1/TRBV3-2,TGTGCCAGCAGCCAGGCCGGGACTAGCGGGGGTAGAGAGCAGTTCTTC,CASSQAGTSGGREQFF
TRBJ2-7,-,-,TRBV11-3,TGTGCCAGCAGCTTAGGCCAGAAATACGAGCAGTACTTC,CASSLGQKYEQYF
TRBJ1-3,-,-,TRBV5-1,TGCGCCAGCAGCTCAATGCGGGTGGCAGACTCTCCCCGGAACACCATATATTTT,CASSSMRVADSPRNTIYF
TRBJ2-3,-,TRBD1,TRBV5-1,TGCGCCAGCAGCTCAGGACAGGCGGTGGATACGCAGTATTTT,CASSSGQAVDTQYF
TRBJ2-6,-,-,TRBV5-1,TGCGCCAGCAGCTTGCCCCAGGCTGGGGCCAACGTCCTGACTTTC,CASSLPQAGANVLTF
TRBJ1-2,-,TRBD1,TRBV2,TGTGCCAGCAGTGAGGGACAGGAGTGGGGCTACACCTTC,CASSEGQEWGYTF
TRBJ1-2,-,-,TRBV19,TGTGCCAGTAGTATCAGGGAGCGGGATGGCTACACCTTC,CASSIRERDGYTF
TRBJ2-2,once,TRBD1,TRBV30,TGTGCCTGCGACAGGGGAATCGGGGAGCTGTTTTTT,CACDRGIGELFF
TRBJ1-5,-,-,TRBV27,TGTGCCAGCAGTTTATCGGGGCAGGGAGGCCGTCAGCCCCAGCATTTT,CASSLSGQGGRQPQHF
TRBJ1-6,once,-,TRBV6-6,TGTGCCAGCAGTTATACCCGGATGGAGCCCCTCCACTTT,CASSYTRMEPLHF
TRBJ1-1,-,-,TRBV5-1,TGCGCCAGCAGCTTGTCCCCGCAGGGGCAAGGTAGATACACTGAAGCTTTCTTT,CASSLSPQGQGRYTEAFF
TRBJ1-2,-,-,TRBV20-1,TGCAGTCAAGTTGGGGCCTATGGCTACACCTTC,CSQVGAYGYTF